This T cell receptor (beta chain) comes out of a study of early T cells in non-severe SARS-CoV-2 infection. General study results and limits: Database matching using VDJdb favored anti-spike CD8 responses, with private and CD4 specificities left missing.

Trimming cost V 3 bases and J 5 bases, with 17 bases left between them. This CDR3 contains 15 residues. The germline V gene encodes CDR1 MDHEN and CDR2 SYDVKM. This clonotype was seen a few times. What it recognizes is unknown. Via MiXCR, TCRdb re-called the 5' RACE reads, giving one row per CDR3 protein. This sample carries more than 80,000 distinct CDR3 sequences, around 17% of them seen once, and the ten largest clones take around 1.3%. This sequence originates from an adult who was a healthcare worker with PCR-confirmed SARS-CoV-2 infection or an uninfected control (not recorded which). The rearrangement uses TRBV28 and TRBJ2-7; D perhaps matches TRBD2 (5 bases). Sequences were obtained from whole blood. The CDR3 DNA reads as TGTGCCAGCAGTTTCATTAGCGCCTCCCGGGACGAGCAGTACTTC. Protein product: CASSFISASRDEQYF.